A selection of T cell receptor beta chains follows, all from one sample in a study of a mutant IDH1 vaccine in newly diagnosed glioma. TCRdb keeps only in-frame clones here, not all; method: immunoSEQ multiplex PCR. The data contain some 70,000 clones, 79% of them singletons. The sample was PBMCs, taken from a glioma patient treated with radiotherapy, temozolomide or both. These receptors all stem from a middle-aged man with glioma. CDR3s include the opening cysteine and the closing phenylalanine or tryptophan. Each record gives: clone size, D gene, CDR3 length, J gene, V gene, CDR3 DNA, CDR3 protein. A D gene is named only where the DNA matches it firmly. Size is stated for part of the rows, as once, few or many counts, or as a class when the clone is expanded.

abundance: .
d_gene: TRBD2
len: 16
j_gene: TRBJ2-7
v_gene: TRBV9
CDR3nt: TGTGCCAGCAGCGTAGGGGGAGGGACCTTGGGGAACGAGCAGTACTTC
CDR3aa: CASSVGGGTLGNEQYF

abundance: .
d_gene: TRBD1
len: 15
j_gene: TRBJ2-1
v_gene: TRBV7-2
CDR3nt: TGTGCCAGCAGCATCAGGGGGCGCCTTGACAATGAGCAGTTCTTC
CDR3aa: CASSIRGRLDNEQFF

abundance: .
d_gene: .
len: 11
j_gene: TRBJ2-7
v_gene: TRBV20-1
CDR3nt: TGCAGTGCTAGAAACGACTACGAGCAGTACTTC
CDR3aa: CSARNDYEQYF

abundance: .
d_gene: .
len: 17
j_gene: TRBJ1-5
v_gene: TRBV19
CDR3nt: TGTGCCAGTAGTATAAACTCCCAGGGGAGCCCCCATCAGCCCCAGCATTTT
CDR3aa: CASSINSQGSPHQPQHF

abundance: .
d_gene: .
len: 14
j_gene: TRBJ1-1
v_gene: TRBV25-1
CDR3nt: TGTGCCAGCAGTGAAGGGCAGGGCCCTACTGAAGCTTTCTTT
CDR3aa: CASSEGQGPTEAFF

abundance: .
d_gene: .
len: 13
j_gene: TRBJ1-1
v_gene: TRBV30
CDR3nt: TGTGCCTGGAGTGTAAATCTCGACACTGAAGCTTTCTTT
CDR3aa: CAWSVNLDTEAFF

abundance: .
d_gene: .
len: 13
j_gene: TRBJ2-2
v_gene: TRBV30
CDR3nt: TGTGCCTGGAGTGGTGATAGCGGCCGGGAGCTGTTTTTT
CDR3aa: CAWSGDSGRELFF

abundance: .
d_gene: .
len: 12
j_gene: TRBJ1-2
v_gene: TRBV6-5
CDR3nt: TGTGCCAGCTATGGGAGGAACTATGGCTACACCTTC
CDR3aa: CASYGRNYGYTF

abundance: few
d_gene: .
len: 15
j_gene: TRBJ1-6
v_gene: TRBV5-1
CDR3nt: TGCGCCAGCAGCTTGGCTTGGGGGCGAAATTCACCCCTCCACTTT
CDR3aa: CASSLAWGRNSPLHF

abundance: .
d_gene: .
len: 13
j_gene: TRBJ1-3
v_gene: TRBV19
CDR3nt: TGTGCCAGTAGTCCAGCCGGTGGAAACACCATATATTTT
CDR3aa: CASSPAGGNTIYF

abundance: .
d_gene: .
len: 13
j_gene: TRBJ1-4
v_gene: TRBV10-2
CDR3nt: TGCGCCAGCAGTGAGGGGTCAGAAGAAAAACTGTTTTTT
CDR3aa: CASSEGSEEKLFF

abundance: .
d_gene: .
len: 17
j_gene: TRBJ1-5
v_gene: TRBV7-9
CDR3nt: TGTGCCAGCAGCTTAGACGCTCCGGGGTATAGCAATCAGCCCCAGCATTTT
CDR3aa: CASSLDAPGYSNQPQHF

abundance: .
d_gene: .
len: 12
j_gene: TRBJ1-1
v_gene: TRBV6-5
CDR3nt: TGTGCCAGCAGTTCCAGGGACTGTGAAGCTTTCTTT
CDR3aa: CASSSRDCEAFF

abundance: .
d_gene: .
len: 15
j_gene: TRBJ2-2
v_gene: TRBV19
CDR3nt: TGTGCCAGTAGTCCCAGACGGACGAACACCGGGGAGCTGTTTTTT
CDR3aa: CASSPRRTNTGELFF

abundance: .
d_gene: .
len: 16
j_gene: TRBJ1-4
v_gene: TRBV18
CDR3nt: TGTGCCAGCTCACTAAACAGCCCTTCAACTAATGAAAAACTGTTTTTT
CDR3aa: CASSLNSPSTNEKLFF

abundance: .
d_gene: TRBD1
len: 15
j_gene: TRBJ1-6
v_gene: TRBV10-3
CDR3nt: TGTGCCATCAGTGAGTCGGGACAGAATAATTCACCCCTCCACTTT
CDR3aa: CAISESGQNNSPLHF

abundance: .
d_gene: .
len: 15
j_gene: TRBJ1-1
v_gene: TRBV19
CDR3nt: TGTGCCAGTAGTATAGACGAGGAGCTGAACACTGAAGCTTTCTTT
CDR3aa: CASSIDEELNTEAFF

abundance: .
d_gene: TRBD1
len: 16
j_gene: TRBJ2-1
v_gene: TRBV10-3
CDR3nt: TGTGCCATCAGTGACCGACAGGGGCGCTCCTACAATGAGCAGTTCTTC
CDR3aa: CAISDRQGRSYNEQFF

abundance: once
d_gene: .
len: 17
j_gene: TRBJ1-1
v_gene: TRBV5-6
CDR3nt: TGTGCCAGCAGCCCCCTAGGGGCAGGAATAATGAACACTGAAGCTTTCTTT
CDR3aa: CASSPLGAGIMNTEAFF

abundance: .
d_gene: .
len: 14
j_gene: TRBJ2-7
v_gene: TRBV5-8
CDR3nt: TGTGCCAGCAGCGGTCTACAAACCACCTACGAGCAGTACTTC
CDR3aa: CASSGLQTTYEQYF

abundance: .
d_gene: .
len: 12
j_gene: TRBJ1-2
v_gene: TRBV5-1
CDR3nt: TGCGCCAGCGGTGGGTCGAACTATGGCTACACCTTC
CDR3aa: CASGGSNYGYTF

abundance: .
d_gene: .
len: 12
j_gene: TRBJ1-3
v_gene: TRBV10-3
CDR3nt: TGTGCCATCAGTGAGTCTAGAAACACCATATATTTT
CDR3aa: CAISESRNTIYF

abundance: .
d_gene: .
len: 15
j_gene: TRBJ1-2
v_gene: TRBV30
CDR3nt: TGTGCCTGGAGTTCTTATCGACAGGTCCTCTATGGCTACACCTTC
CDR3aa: CAWSSYRQVLYGYTF

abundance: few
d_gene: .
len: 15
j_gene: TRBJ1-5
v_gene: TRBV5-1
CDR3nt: TGCGCCAGCAGCCGGTCGGGGAGTGGCAATCAGCCCCAGCATTTT
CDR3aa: CASSRSGSGNQPQHF

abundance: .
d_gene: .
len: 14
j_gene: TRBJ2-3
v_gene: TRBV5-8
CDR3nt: TGTGCCAGCAGCTTGGAAACGGGGACAGATACGCAGTATTTT
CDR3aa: CASSLETGTDTQYF

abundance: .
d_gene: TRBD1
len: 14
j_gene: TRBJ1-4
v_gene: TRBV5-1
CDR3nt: TGCGCCAGCAGCTTGGGACAGGGTAATGAAAAACTGTTTTTT
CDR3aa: CASSLGQGNEKLFF

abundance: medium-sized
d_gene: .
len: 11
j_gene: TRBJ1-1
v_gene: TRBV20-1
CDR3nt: TGCAGTGCTAGATTGGGGGCTGAAGCTTTCTTT
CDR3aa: CSARLGAEAFF

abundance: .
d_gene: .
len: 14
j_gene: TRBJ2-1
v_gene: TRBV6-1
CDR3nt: TGTGCCAGCAGTGAATATGCGGGTGGGCGGGAAGGTCTCTTC
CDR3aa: CASSEYAGGREGLF

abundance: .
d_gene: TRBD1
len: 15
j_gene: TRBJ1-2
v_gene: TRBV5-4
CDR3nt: TGTGCCAGCAGCTTGAGTCACAGGGGGACTAGTGGCTACACCTTC
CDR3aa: CASSLSHRGTSGYTF

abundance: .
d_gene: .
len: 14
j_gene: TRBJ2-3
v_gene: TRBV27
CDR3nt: TGTGCCAGCAGTTTAAGCGGGTTAACAGATACGCAGTATTTT
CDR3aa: CASSLSGLTDTQYF

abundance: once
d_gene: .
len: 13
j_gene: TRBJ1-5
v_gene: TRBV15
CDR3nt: TGTGCCACCAGTGGTATTAGCAATCAGCCCCAGCATTTT
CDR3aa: CATSGISNQPQHF

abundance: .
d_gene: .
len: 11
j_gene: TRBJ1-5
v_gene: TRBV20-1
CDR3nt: TGCAGTGCCGGACAGAATCAGCCCCAGCATTTT
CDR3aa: CSAGQNQPQHF

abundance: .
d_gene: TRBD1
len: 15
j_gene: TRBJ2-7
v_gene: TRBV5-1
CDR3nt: TGCGCCAGCAGCAGGACAGGGGAAAGTTTCCACGAGCAGTACTTC
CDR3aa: CASSRTGESFHEQYF

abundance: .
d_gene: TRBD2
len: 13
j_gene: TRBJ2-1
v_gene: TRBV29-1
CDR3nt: TGCAGCGTTGATCTCACTAGCGCCCCTGAGCAGTTCTTC
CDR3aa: CSVDLTSAPEQFF

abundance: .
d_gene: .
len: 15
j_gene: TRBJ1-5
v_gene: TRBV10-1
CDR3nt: TGCGCCAGCAGTGAAGGCGGGACCCGCAATCAGCCCCAGCATTTT
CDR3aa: CASSEGGTRNQPQHF

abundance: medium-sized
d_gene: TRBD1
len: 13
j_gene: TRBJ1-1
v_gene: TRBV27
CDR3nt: TGTGCCAGCAGTCCGACAGGGTCCACTGAAGCTTTCTTT
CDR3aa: CASSPTGSTEAFF

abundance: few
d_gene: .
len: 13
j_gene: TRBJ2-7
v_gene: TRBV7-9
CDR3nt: TGTGCCACGGAGACGGACACTTCCTACGAGCAGTACTTC
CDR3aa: CATETDTSYEQYF

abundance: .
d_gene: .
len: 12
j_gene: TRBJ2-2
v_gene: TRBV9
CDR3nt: TGTGCCAGCAGCGAAACGACCGGGGAGCTGTTTTTT
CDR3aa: CASSETTGELFF

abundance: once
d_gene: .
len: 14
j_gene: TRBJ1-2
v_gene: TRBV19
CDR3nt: TGTGCTTCGACAGGCCCGCGGGAGACGATGCGCTACACCTTC
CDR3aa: CASTGPRETMRYTF

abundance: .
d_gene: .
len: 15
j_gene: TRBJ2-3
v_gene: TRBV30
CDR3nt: TGTGCCTGGACCCAGACAGGTTTGGGCACAGATACGCAGTATTTT
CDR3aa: CAWTQTGLGTDTQYF

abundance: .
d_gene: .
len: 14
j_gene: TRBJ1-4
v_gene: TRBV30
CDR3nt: TGTGCCTGGAACCTCGGACAGCCTAATGAAAAACTGTTTTTT
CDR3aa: CAWNLGQPNEKLFF